Reported below is one TCR delta chain. The amino acid sequence in TCRdb belongs to a much larger clone and departs from this DNA's translation at residue 15, likely a sequencing read error; the sequence shown is translated from the DNA. Gammadelta T cells were flow-sorted from PBMC into Vgamma9/Vdelta2+ and Vdelta2-negative populations for bulk analysis. This entry comes from a study of γδ T cells in repeated Plasmodium falciparum infection. Looking at the study overall: Age- and gender-matched Australian children served as comparison for malaria-exposed Malian children. Timepoints: baseline, immediately before selected infections, and 21 days after every infection.

TCRdb called clones from the multiplex PCR reads again using CATT. Counted here are 50,000 or so delta-chain clones, around 1.6% occurring once; the ten biggest clones make up over 6.5%. Germline-derived CDR1 and CDR2 are TSWWSYY and QGS. The CDR3 loop spans 18 amino acids. This clonotype originated in a pool of human donors (malaria-infected and uninfected, not separated). Sequences were obtained from gamma-delta T cells from blood. The chain couples TRDV1 to TRDJ1, with D uncertain. TCRdb supplies no J gene; here it was assigned by aligning the nucleotide sequence to germline. CDR3 residues: CALGEPPTGGTYTDRLIF. CDR3 DNA: TGTGCTCTTGGGGAACCCCCCACCGGTGGAACTTACACCGATAGACTCATCTTT.